This T cell receptor beta chain came from a study of OX40 agonist ivuxolimab in advanced cancers. The wider study: Patients were dosed intravenously with ivuxolimab at 0.01 to 10 mg/kg every 2 weeks.

Note on this clone: Its antigen is as yet unknown.

Data came from immunoSEQ multiplex PCR; TCRdb stores just in-frame clones and leaves some out. This table has more than 50,000 clones, 85% appearing once. Study-level points and caveats: Low normalized clonal expansion also occurred in some nonresponding patients. At 0.1 to 3.0 mg/kg, clonal expansion of CD4+ and CD8+ blood T cells had occurred by week 6.

Germline V gene lookup returns CDR1 SNHLY and CDR2 FYNNEI. V lost 8 bases to trimming and J lost 0 bases; unmatched junction nucleotides: 7. There are 15 residues in the CDR3. The chain is built from TRBV2 and TRBJ2-1; 7 nucleotides align to TRBD2. The sequenced sample was CD4+ or CD8+ T cells sorted from blood, obtained in a trial of the OX40 agonist ivuxolimab. This TCR derives from an adult with an advanced solid tumor such as melanoma, head and neck, liver or kidney cancer. CDR3 protein: CASSSGLSSYNEQFF. CDR3 sequence (DNA): TGTGCCAGCTCTAGCGGCTTGAGCTCCTACAATGAGCAGTTCTTC.